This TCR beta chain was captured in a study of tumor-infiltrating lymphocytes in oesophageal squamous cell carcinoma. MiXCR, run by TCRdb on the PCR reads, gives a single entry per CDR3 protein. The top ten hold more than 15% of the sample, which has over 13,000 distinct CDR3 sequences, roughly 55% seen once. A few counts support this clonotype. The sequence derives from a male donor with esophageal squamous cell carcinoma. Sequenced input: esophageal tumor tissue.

The CDR3 nucleotides read TGTGCCAGCAGCTTAGAATACAGGGGGGCGAGTGAGCAGTTCTTC. Protein: CASSLEYRGASEQFF. The chain carries TRBV6-1 and TRBJ2-1; 8 nucleotides agree with TRBD1. The trim removed 6 bases at V and 9 bases at J, leaving 13 bases unmatched. This CDR3 is 15 amino acids long. The V gene's germline CDR1 is MNHNS and CDR2 SASEGT.